The sequence of this T cell receptor beta chain was determined in a study of T cells in Graves' hyperthyroidism and ophthalmopathy. Using RNA transcripts as the source, TCR beta CDR3 regions were amplified. A set of HTBI primers served as the primers for a first-round RT-PCR of the TCR CDR3. TCRdb processed the multiplex PCR reads anew with MiXCR; each CDR3 protein has one entry. The sample includes around 500,000 distinct CDR3 sequences, approximately 14% of them seen just once. This clonotype showed up many times. V trimming: 2 bases; J trimming: 8 bases; junction bases outside the gene matches: 10. The CDR3 spans 16 residues. Looked up from germline, CDR1 is MNHGY and CDR2 is SAAAGT.

The chain has TRBV6-8 and TRBJ1-4; TRBD1 matches at 8 bases. This sequence was found in a woman in her late teens or twenties with Graves' hyperthyroidism. Sequencing used blood. In nucleotides, the CDR3 is TGTGCCAGCAGTTACCAACAGACAGGGGAGATGGAAAAACTGTTTTTT. Translated: CASSYQQTGEMEKLFF.